This T cell receptor beta chain originates from a study of CD4 T cells in relation to SARS-CoV-2 and coronaviruses. Turning to the study itself: TCR beta CDR3s were sequenced after roughly eleven-day antigen culture of PBMCs. The restricting HLA molecule for shared crossreactive spike epitopes was mapped. Study findings and constraints: Pre-pandemic and post-infection samples never came from the same donor.

As regards this clone: The antigen remains unidentified.

Over 80,000 naive or memory CD4+ cells were cultured with CEF peptides for approximately eleven days. Sequencing was performed with immunoSEQ multiplex PCR; in TCRdb, only in-frame clones are kept and a portion is missing. The sample includes some 46,000 clones, roughly 80% of them seen just once. Germline V gene sequence: CDR1 ENHRY, CDR2 SYGVKD. Trimming removed 0 bases at V and 6 bases at J, with 9 bases between. The CDR3 runs 14 residues. The material sequenced was naive CD4+ T cells from PBMCs, cultured in vitro. Subset described: naive CD4+ T cells isolated by negative enrichment. The V and J genes are TRBV10-3 and TRBJ1-5; D is possibly TRBD1 (5 bases). The source is an adult with COVID-19. The CDR3 reads CAISESTGGQPQHF. The CDR3, as DNA: TGTGCCATCAGTGAGTCGACTGGGGGTCAGCCCCAGCATTTT.